This TCR beta chain was retrieved from a study of blood T cells in healthy people across ages. Study details: Per two T cells, about one barcoded beta molecule was captured through template switching.

Together with a sample-barcoded 5' primer, a J-beta primer mix was included in a second PCR lasting about 7 to 11 cycles. TCRdb re-analysed the 5' RACE reads in MiXCR, keeping a single row per CDR3 protein. The sample lists under 750,000 distinct CDR3 sequences, 47% occurring once. The sample holds many counts of this clonotype. The antigen remains unidentified. Study-wide results and limits: The authors considered diversity estimates from one million T cells to be underestimates. In long-lived donors, naive CD4+ cell counts and diversity exceeded those of aged donors.

Trimming took 2 bases from V and 1 from J; bases not matched to a gene: 3. Germline CDR1 reads SGHTA; CDR2 reads FQGTGA. CDR3 length equals 15 residues. The receptor was isolated from a man older than 75 in good health. Sequenced sample: blood. The V and J genes are TRBV7-3 and TRBJ2-3; 7 bases are a match to TRBD1. The CDR3 DNA follows: TGTGCCAGCAGCTTAGTCGGACAGGGCACAGATACGCAGTATTTT. Residues: CASSLVGQGTDTQYF.